The next 27 T cell receptor beta chains were all read from a single sample in a study of shared T cell receptors in the human thymus. The assay was immunoSEQ multiplex PCR, and TCRdb's table has in-frame clones only and misses some. The repertoire holds around 340,000 clones, with 85% to 95% as singletons. Sequencing used thymocytes. The receptors were gathered from a human donor.

The chain employs TRBV9 and TRBJ2-2, with 7 nucleotides matching TRBD2. The CDR3 contains 16 residues. The junction had 8 bases not matched to a gene; V was cut back by 2 bases and J by 4 bases. Germline CDR1 reads SGDLS; CDR2 reads YYNGEE. CDR3 coding DNA: TGTGCCAGCAGCGTGGCGCTGGGGGGGATCACCGGGGAGCTGTTTTTT. Its protein is CASSVALGGITGELFF.

The rearrangement uses TRBV28 and TRBJ2-1; 12 nucleotides align to TRBD1. V lost 6 bases, J lost 0 bases, and 9 bases stayed unmatched. CDR3 length: 18 amino acids. Germline V gene lookup returns CDR1 MDHEN and CDR2 SYDVKM. CDR3 sequence reads: CASSGDRGLAGSYNEQFF. CDR3 DNA: TGTGCCAGCAGCGGGGACAGGGGGCTAGCGGGCTCCTACAATGAGCAGTTCTTC.

The V call is TRBV28, the J call TRBJ1-4; D remains ambiguous. The ends were cut back, 6 bases at V and 8 bases at J, with 16 bases in the middle. CDR3 length: 14 amino acids. The V gene's germline CDR1 is MDHEN and CDR2 SYDVKM. CDR3 sequence (DNA): TGTGCCAGCAGCCATTCGGATGGTCGGGAAAAACTGTTTTTT. It encodes CASSHSDGREKLFF.

The chain employs TRBV9 and TRBJ1-2, with D hard to call. Germline V gene sequence: CDR1 SGDLS, CDR2 YYNGEE. Deletions cut 0 bases from V and 8 bases from J, with 17 bases between. The CDR3 is 15 amino acids. CDR3 residues: CASSVVLSRGLGYTF. In DNA form, the CDR3 reads TGTGCCAGCAGCGTAGTTCTGTCGCGGGGTTTGGGCTACACCTTC.

This chain uses TRBV27 with TRBJ2-3; D perhaps matches TRBD2 (5 bases). The germline V and J ends were trimmed by 6 bases and 4 bases, with 14 bases remaining between them. The germline V gene encodes CDR1 MNHEY and CDR2 SMNVEV (reference sequence). CDR3 size: 14 residues. CDR3 bases: TGTGCCAGCAGGAGGGTAGGGTCATCAGATACGCAGTATTTT. Translation gives CASRRVGSSDTQYF.

This clone was counted once. The gene calls are TRBV6-5 and TRBJ1-1, with a weak D call TRBD1 (5 bases). Per the germline V gene, CDR1 is MNHEY and CDR2 is SVGAGI. Trimming removed 0 bases from V and 4 bases from J, with 15 bases in between. The CDR3 is 16 amino acids. In nucleotides, the CDR3 is TGTGCCAGCAGTTACTCGAGATTACGGCAGGGCACTGAAGCTTTCTTT. Its translation is CASSYSRLRQGTEAFF.

The chain employs TRBV19 and TRBJ1-5; TRBD1 matches 9 bases. Germline V gene sequence: CDR1 LNHDA, CDR2 SQIVND (reference sequence). The J segment lost 5 bases and the V segment lost 5 bases, leaving 13 bases of the junction unmatched. The CDR3 runs 17 residues. The CDR3 DNA reads as TGTGCCAGTAGTCCTATTTGGAGGGACAGGGACGATCAGCCCCAGCATTTT. This sequence encodes CASSPIWRDRDDQPQHF.

The chain uses TRBV27 and TRBJ2-3, with 14 bases that match TRBD2. V lost 5 bases and J lost 3; bases outside the gene matches: 4. CDR3 length: 16 residues. Germline V CDR1 and CDR2: MNHEY, SMNVEV (reference sequence). The CDR3 bases are TGTGCCAGCAGTCGACTAGCGGGAGGGCCTACAGATACGCAGTATTTT. It translates to CASSRLAGGPTDTQYF.

The rearrangement uses TRBV2 and TRBJ2-1, with 9 bases matching TRBD2. Trimming took 8 bases from V and 4 from J; bases not matched to a gene: 21. CDR3 length: 19 residues. Germline loops: CDR1 SNHLY, CDR2 FYNNEI. The CDR3 DNA is TGTGCCAGCGGGTTGCGGGTAGCGGGAGCGCGAAGGTATTACAATGAGCAGTTCTTC. Translating gives CASGLRVAGARRYYNEQFF.

The CDR3, as DNA: TGTGCCAGCAGCCCGGGGGCAACTAATGAAAAACTGTTTTTT. This codes for CASSPGATNEKLFF. V gene TRBV5-5 combines with J gene TRBJ1-4, with a weak D call TRBD1 (5 bases). CDR1 SGHKS and CDR2 YYEKEE come from the germline V gene (reference sequence). The CDR3 is 14 residues long. Deletions cut 4 bases from V and 0 bases from J, with 7 bases between.

The chain joins TRBV7-3 to TRBJ2-7; D may be TRBD2 (6 bases). The V gene lost 2 bases and the J gene lost 0 bases, with 17 bases spanning the gap. Germline CDR1 and CDR2: SGHTA and FQGTGA. This CDR3 comprises 17 residues. Here the CDR3 reads CASSLAGFGPNSYEQYF. CDR3 nucleotide sequence: TGTGCCAGCAGCTTAGCGGGGTTCGGGCCCAACTCCTACGAGCAGTACTTC.

This chain links TRBV27 with TRBJ2-7; possible D gene TRBD1, 5 bases. The V gene lost 3 bases and the J gene lost 6 bases, with 21 bases spanning the gap. CDR1 and CDR2 (germline): MNHEY, SMNVEV (reference sequence). The CDR3 extends over 16 amino acids. Here the CDR3 DNA reads TGTGCCAGCAGTTTCGGAAGCTACGTGGGTAGGGGCGAGCAGTACTTC. Translated, it gives CASSFGSYVGRGEQYF.

J is TRBJ2-2 and V is TRBV7-9; D unclear. The CDR3 is 11 amino acids. CDR1 and CDR2 from the germline V gene are SEHNR and FQNEAQ (reference sequence). The V gene lost 3 bases and the J gene lost 9 bases, with 5 bases spanning the gap. CDR3 bases: TGTGCCAGCAGCTTTGAGCGGGAGCTGTTTTTT. Its translation: CASSFERELFF. Drawing the rest from reference TRBV7-9 and TRBJ2-2, the complete variable domain is DTGVSQNPRHKITKRGQNVTFRCDPISEHNRLYWYRQTLGQGPEFLTYFQNEAQLEKSRLLSDRFSAERPKGSFSTLEIQRTEQGDSAMYLCASSFERELFFGEGSRLTVL.

The chain is built from TRBV5-1 and TRBJ2-1; 9 nucleotides match TRBD2. Germline lookup yields CDR1 SGHRS and CDR2 YFSETQ. This CDR3 is built from 16 residues. Germline trimming cut 8 bases from V and 6 bases from J; bases unmatched to any gene: 15. The CDR3 bases are TGCGCCAGTCATAGCGGGAGCTCCTCGAAGTGCAATGAGCAGTTCTTC. Translating gives CASHSGSSSKCNEQFF.

This chain connects TRBV4-1 to TRBJ2-3; 10 bases fit TRBD2. The germline gives CDR1 MGHRA, CDR2 YSYEKL. The CDR3 has 18 residues. Trimming removed 0 bases from V and 11 bases from J; junction bases left unmatched: 17. In DNA, the CDR3 is TGCGCCAGCAGCCAAGATATGGAGGGCCTAGCGGGAGTAAAAATGCAGTATTTT. Amino acid sequence: CASSQDMEGLAGVKMQYF.

The genes are TRBV28 and TRBJ1-4, with 7 positions matching TRBD1. The CDR3 sequence is 14 residues long. CDR1 and CDR2 (germline): MDHEN, SYDVKM. V trimming: 5 bases; J trimming: 6 bases; junction bases outside the gene matches: 6. The chain's CDR3 is CASSGGTDDEKLFF. CDR3 in DNA: TGTGCCAGCAGTGGTGGGACAGACGATGAAAAACTGTTTTTT.

The V gene is TRBV27, the J gene TRBJ1-3, with unresolved D. The V gene lost 0 bases and the J gene lost 0 bases, with 9 bases spanning the gap. CDR3 length equals 16 residues. Germline CDR1 and CDR2: MNHEY and SMNVEV (reference sequence). Here the CDR3 reads CASSLSTESSGNTIYF. The DNA for the CDR3 is TGTGCCAGCAGTTTATCTACCGAGAGCTCTGGAAACACCATATATTTT.

V gene TRBV19 combines with J gene TRBJ2-7, with 8 positions matching TRBD1. After removal of 5 bases from V and 4 bases from J, the junction contained 7 bases not matched to a gene. The germline CDR1 and CDR2 sequences are LNHDA and SQIVND (reference sequence). This CDR3 has 14 residues. The CDR3 DNA reads TGTGCCAGTAGTCGAGGGGACAGGCGGTACGAGCAGTACTTC. Its translation is CASSRGDRRYEQYF.

This chain connects TRBV5-1 to TRBJ2-7; TRBD1 matches 9 bases. Losses at the gene ends were 2 bases for V and 0 bases for J; bases not matched to a gene: 3. The CDR3 is made up of 15 amino acids. Germline V gene sequence: CDR1 SGHRS, CDR2 YFSETQ. The CDR3 protein is CASSFRTGDSYEQYF. In nucleotides, the CDR3 is TGCGCCAGCAGCTTCCGGACAGGGGACTCCTACGAGCAGTACTTC.

The genes are TRBV15 and TRBJ2-1, with 13 nucleotides matching TRBD2. The V and J ends lost 0 bases and 8 bases, in that order; junction bases with no gene match: 10. Germline loops: CDR1 LNHNV, CDR2 YYDKDF (reference sequence). The CDR3 is 18 residues long. The CDR3 nucleotides read TGTGCCACCAGCAGAGATATTCGCGGACTAGCGGGAGTATATGAGCAGTTCTTC. It yields the protein CATSRDIRGLAGVYEQFF.

The rearrangement links TRBV7-4 to TRBJ2-2; D tentatively fits TRBD1 or TRBD2 (6 bases each). Germline CDR1 is SGHVT and CDR2 is SQSDAQ. The CDR3 contains 15 residues. V was pared by 6 bases and J by 7 bases, with 18 bases between. As DNA, the CDR3 is TGTGCCAGCAGGTCACGGGGGCTGAGGGACGGGGAGCTGTTTTTT. Translated, it gives CASRSRGLRDGELFF.

V usage is TRBV6-1 and J usage is TRBJ1-1, with D maybe TRBD1 (6 bases). The CDR3 contains 13 residues. Per germline, CDR1 MNHNS and CDR2 SASEGT. The germline V and J ends were trimmed by 7 bases and 1 base, with 10 bases remaining between them. In DNA, the CDR3 is TGTGCCAGCACCTGGACAGCGAACACTGAAGCTTTCTTT. This encodes CASTWTANTEAFF.

This clone was seen just once. The V and J genes are TRBV4-2 and TRBJ1-2; a possible D gene is TRBD1 (5 bases). V was cut by 1 base and J by 0 bases, with 6 bases left in between. The CDR3 contains 14 residues. CDR1 and CDR2 from the germline V gene are LGHNA and YNFKEQ. The DNA for the CDR3 is TGTGCCAGCAGCCAAGGGGGCCCTAACTATGGCTACACCTTC. Amino acids: CASSQGGPNYGYTF.

The chain joins TRBV5-1 to TRBJ2-1; TRBD2 aligns across 7 bases. V lost 6 bases, J lost 5 bases, and 5 bases stayed unmatched. The CDR3 covers 13 residues. CDR1 is SGHRS and CDR2 is YFSETQ in the germline V gene. The CDR3 coding sequence is TGCGCCAGCACGGCGGGAGTGAACAATGAGCAGTTCTTC. Protein sequence: CASTAGVNNEQFF.

CDR3 sequence (DNA): TGTGCCAGCAGCCAAAATAAACAGGGAAGCTCTGGAAACACCATATATTTT. Protein product: CASSQNKQGSSGNTIYF. The chain employs TRBV14 and TRBJ1-3, with D possibly being TRBD1 (6 bases). The V end lost 2 bases, the J end lost 0 bases, and 14 bases lay between the germline ends. The germline V gene has CDR1 SGHDN and CDR2 FVKESK. The CDR3 has 17 amino acids.

The V call is TRBV13, the J call TRBJ2-7; 8 nucleotides align to TRBD1. In germline, CDR1 is PRHDT, CDR2 FYEKMQ (reference sequence). The CDR3 consists of 15 residues. V shed 3 bases and J 3 bases; nucleotides not matched to a gene: 7. The CDR3 DNA sequence: TGTGCCAGCAGCTTCGGACAGGGTAGCGTCTACGAGCAGTACTTC. Encoded protein: CASSFGQGSVYEQYF.

This chain connects TRBV6-6 to TRBJ2-5; 10 positions agree with TRBD1. The V and J ends lost 6 bases and 4 bases, in that order; junction bases with no gene match: 5. The CDR3 sequence is 14 residues long. Germline V CDR1 and CDR2: MNHNY, SVGAGI (reference sequence). The CDR3: CASRSDRGRETQYF. CDR3 in DNA: TGTGCCAGCAGATCCGACAGGGGGCGAGAGACCCAGTACTTC.